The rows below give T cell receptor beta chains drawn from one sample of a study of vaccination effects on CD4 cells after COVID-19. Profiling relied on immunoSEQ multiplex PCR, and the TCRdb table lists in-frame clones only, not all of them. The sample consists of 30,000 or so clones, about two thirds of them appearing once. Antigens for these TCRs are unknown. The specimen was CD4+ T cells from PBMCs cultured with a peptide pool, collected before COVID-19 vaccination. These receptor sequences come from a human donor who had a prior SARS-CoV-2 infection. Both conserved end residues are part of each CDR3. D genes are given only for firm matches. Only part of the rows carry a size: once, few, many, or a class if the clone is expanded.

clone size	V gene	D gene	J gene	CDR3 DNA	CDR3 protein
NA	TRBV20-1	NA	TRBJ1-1	TGCAGTGCTCTAAACAGAGAAGCTTTCTTT	CSALNREAFF
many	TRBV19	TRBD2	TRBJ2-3	TGTGCCAGTAGTATAGGGACTAGCCCAGATACGCAGTATTTT	CASSIGTSPDTQYF
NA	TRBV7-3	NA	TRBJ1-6	TGTGCCAGCAGCTTAAGGACTCCGAATTCACCCCTCCACTTT	CASSLRTPNSPLHF
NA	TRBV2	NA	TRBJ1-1	TGTGCCAGCAGTCGGATTTGGGGGAACACTGAAGCTTTCTTT	CASSRIWGNTEAFF
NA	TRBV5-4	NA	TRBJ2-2	TGTGCCAGCAGCTTGGCTGCAGGGGGGGGGACCGGGGAGCTGTTTTTT	CASSLAAGGGTGELFF
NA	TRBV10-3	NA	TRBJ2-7	TGTGCCATCAGTGAATCTGTCCTCTCCTACGAGCAGTACTTC	CAISESVLSYEQYF
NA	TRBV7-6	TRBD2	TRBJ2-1	TGTGCCAGCAGCCTGACGCGGACTAGCGGGTACTCCTACAATGAGCAGTTCTTC	CASSLTRTSGYSYNEQFF
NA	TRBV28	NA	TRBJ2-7	TGTGCCAGCAGTGACTCCCGGCCCGAGCAGTACTTC	CASSDSRPEQYF
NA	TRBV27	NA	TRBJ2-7	NA	CASSSSTSGSPYEQYF
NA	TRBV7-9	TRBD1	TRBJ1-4	TGTGCCAGCAGTAGGGACAGGGAGAGACTGTTTTTT	CASSRDRERLFF
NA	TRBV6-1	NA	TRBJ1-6	TGTGCCAGCAGTGACCGTCGCATTAATTCACCCCTCCACTTT	CASSDRRINSPLHF
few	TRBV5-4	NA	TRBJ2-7	TGTGCCAGCAGCTTTGGCCCGAGCGTCAGTGGTCAGGAGCAGTACTTC	CASSFGPSVSGQEQYF
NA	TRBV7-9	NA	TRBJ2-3	TGTGCCAGCAGCTTTGGGGGGCATGCGGATACGCAGTATTTT	CASSFGGHADTQYF
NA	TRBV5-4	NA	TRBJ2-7	TGTGCCAGCAGCTTGCGGGGGACCTACGAGCAGTACTTC	CASSLRGTYEQYF
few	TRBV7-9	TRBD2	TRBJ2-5	TGTGCCAGCAGCGCCCTCGGGTTGGGGGAGGGATACCAAGAGACCCAGTACTTC	CASSALGLGEGYQETQYF
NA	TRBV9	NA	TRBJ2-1	TGTGCCAGCAGCATCGGGACTCTATACAATGAGCAGTTCTTC	CASSIGTLYNEQFF
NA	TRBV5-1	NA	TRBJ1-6	TGCGCCAGCAGCCTATTCGGTGGAAGCTCCTATAATTCACCCCTCCACTTT	CASSLFGGSSYNSPLHF
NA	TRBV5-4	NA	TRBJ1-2	TGTGCCACCCGGAAGCTTGGGACGGGATATAACTATGGCTACACCTTC	CATRKLGTGYNYGYTF
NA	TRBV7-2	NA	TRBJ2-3	TGTGCCAGCAGCTTCGGGGGGCCAGATACGCAGTATTTT	CASSFGGPDTQYF
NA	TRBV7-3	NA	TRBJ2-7	TGTGCCAGCAGCTTAAGAGATTCCTACGAGCAGTACTTC	CASSLRDSYEQYF
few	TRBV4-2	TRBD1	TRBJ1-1	TGTGCCAGCAGCCAGCCGGGACAGAAAAGGAACACTGAAGCTTTCTTT	CASSQPGQKRNTEAFF
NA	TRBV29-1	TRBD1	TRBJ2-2	TGCAGCTTGAAACCTAGGGACAGGGTAGGCGGGGAGCTGTTTTTT	CSLKPRDRVGGELFF
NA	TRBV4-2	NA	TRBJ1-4	TGTGCCAGCAGCCAAGTAGGAGGTACTTCTAATGAAAAACTGTTTTTT	CASSQVGGTSNEKLFF
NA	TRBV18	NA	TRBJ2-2	TGTGCCAGCTCACCGAACCGCAAAAACTACGATGGAAACACCGGGGAGCTGTTTTTT	CASSPNRKNYDGNTGELFF
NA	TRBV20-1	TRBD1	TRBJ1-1	TGCAGTGCTAGTAAGGGACAGGTGAACACTGAAGCTTTCTTT	CSASKGQVNTEAFF
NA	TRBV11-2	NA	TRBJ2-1	TGTGCCAGCAGCCCACCGGGGGACCTTTTGGGATATGAGCAGTTCTTC	CASSPPGDLLGYEQFF
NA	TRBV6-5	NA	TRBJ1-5	TGTGCCAGCAGTTTCCGCCCCGGGAATAGCAATCAGCCCCAGCATTTT	CASSFRPGNSNQPQHF
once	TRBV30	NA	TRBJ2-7	TGTGCCTGGAGTGTACGTCATAACTACCCCGAGCAGTACTTC	CAWSVRHNYPEQYF
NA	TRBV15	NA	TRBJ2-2	TGTGCCACCAGCAAGGGGGGGGAGACCGGGGAGCTGTTTTTT	CATSKGGETGELFF
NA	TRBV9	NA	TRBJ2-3	TGTGCCAGCAGCGAGGGACGATCGACTCGCACAGATACGCAGTATTTT	CASSEGRSTRTDTQYF
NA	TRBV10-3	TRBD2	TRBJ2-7	TGTGCCATCAGTGAGTATAGGGGCGGGGGGGCCTCCGAGCAGTACTTC	CAISEYRGGGASEQYF
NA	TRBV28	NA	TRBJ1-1	TGTGCCAGCAGTTCGCCTAGGGCCATGAACACTGAAGCTTTCTTT	CASSSPRAMNTEAFF
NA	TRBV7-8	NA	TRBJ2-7	TGTGCCAGCAGCTTAGTTGTGTCCTACGAGCAGTACTTC	CASSLVVSYEQYF
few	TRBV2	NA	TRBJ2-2	TGTGCCAGCCGAGGGCGCAGGGACACCGGGGAGCTGTTTTTT	CASRGRRDTGELFF
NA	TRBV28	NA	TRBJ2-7	TGTGCCAGCAGCTCGCGGGGCTCCTACGAGCAGTACTTC	CASSSRGSYEQYF
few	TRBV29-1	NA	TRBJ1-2	TGCAGCGTTCTACAGAGTTCATATGGCTACACCTTC	CSVLQSSYGYTF
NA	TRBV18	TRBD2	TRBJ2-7	TGTGCCAGCTCTATCACCGGGACTAGGTCCTACGAGCAGTACTTC	CASSITGTRSYEQYF
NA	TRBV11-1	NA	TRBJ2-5	TGTGCCAGCAGCCGGACAGTCCAAGAGACCCAGTACTTC	CASSRTVQETQYF
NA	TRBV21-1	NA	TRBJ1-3	TGTGCCAGCAGCTCCCAACGGAACACCATATATTTT	CASSSQRNTIYF
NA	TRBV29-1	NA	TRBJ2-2	TGCAGCGCTGGGTTGGACCCAAACACCGGGGAGCTGTTTTTT	CSAGLDPNTGELFF
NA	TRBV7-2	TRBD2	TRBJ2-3	TGTGCCAGCAGCTTAGTACTAGCGGGAACAGATACGCAGTATTTT	CASSLVLAGTDTQYF
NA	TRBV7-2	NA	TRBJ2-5	TGTGCCAGCAGCGGACGGCGGCTAGAGACCCAGTACTTC	CASSGRRLETQYF
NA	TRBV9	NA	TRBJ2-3	TGTGCCAGCAGCGTACATAGATCTAGCACAGATACGCAGTATTTT	CASSVHRSSTDTQYF
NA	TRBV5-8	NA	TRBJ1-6	TGTGCCAGCAGGAAGCAGGGGAGGAATTCACCCCTCCACTTT	CASRKQGRNSPLHF
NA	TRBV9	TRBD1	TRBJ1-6	TGTGCCAGCAGCGTAACTACGGACAGGGGCCAGGGGCCCCTCCACTTT	CASSVTTDRGQGPLHF
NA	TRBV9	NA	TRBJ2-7	TGTGCCAGCAGCGTAGGAGGGGGAGGGGGCTCCTACGAGCAGTACTTC	CASSVGGGGGSYEQYF
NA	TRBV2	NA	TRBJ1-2	TGTGCCAGCAGATCGCGGTCGGGATCTAACTATGGCTACACCTTC	CASRSRSGSNYGYTF
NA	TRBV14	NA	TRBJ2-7	TGTGCCAGCAGCCAAGGGGGTAGCGGCGCCCCCTACGAGCAGTACTTC	CASSQGGSGAPYEQYF
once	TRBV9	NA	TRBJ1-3	TGTGCCAGCAGCGTAGGAGGTCCTAACGACTACTCTGGAAACACCATATATTTT	CASSVGGPNDYSGNTIYF
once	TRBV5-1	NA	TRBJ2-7	TGCGCCAGCAGCTTGTTGCCAGGGAAACTGGGGAATAGATGGGAGCAGTACTTC	CASSLLPGKLGNRWEQYF
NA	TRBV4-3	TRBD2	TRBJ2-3	TGCGCCAGCAGCCAAGATCCCATAGCGGGAGCAGATACGCAGTATTTT	CASSQDPIAGADTQYF
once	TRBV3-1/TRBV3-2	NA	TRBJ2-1	TGTGCCAGCAGCCAAGGGGTTCCTAGATACAATGAGCAGTTCTTC	CASSQGVPRYNEQFF
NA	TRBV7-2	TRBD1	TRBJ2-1	TGTGCCAGCAGCTGGGCCGGGACAGGGGGCTGGAGTGAGCAGTTCTTC	CASSWAGTGGWSEQFF
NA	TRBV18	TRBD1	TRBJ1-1	TGTGCCAGCTCACCGCGAACAGGGGTGGCCACTGAAGCTTTCTTT	CASSPRTGVATEAFF
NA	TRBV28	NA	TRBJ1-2	TGTGCCAGCAGTGAGGCCGGACAGAGAAACTATGGCTACACCTTC	CASSEAGQRNYGYTF
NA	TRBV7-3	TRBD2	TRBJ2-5	TGTGCCAGCAGCTCGGGACTAGCGGGGGACCAAGAGACCCAGTACTTC	CASSSGLAGDQETQYF
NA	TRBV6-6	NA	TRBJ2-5	TGTGCCAGCAGTTACTCGGGTGGAGGAGACCAAGAGACCCAGTACTTC	CASSYSGGGDQETQYF